This section outlines one T cell receptor (beta chain) sequence together with its context. As yet, its antigen is unknown. This record belongs to a study of cytomegalovirus exposure and HLA in healthy donors. Germline CDR1 reads KGHSH; CDR2 reads LQKENI. The CDR3 contains 19 residues. V trimming: 3 bases; J trimming: 2 bases; junction bases outside the gene matches: 14. PCR was performed using 60 Vbeta and 13 Jbeta primers. Repertoires were generated with immunoSEQ multiplex PCR, while TCRdb's copy carries only in-frame clones and drops some. The sample includes some 200,000 clones, roughly 77% of them seen just once. General study findings and limits: For most subjects, TCR beta sequences were reported to predict HLA-A and HLA-B alleles with accuracy.

The chain recombines TRBV18 with TRBJ1-5; TRBD1 agrees at 9 bases. Sequences were obtained from PBMCs. The TCR was taken from a male donor in good health and CMV-seropositive. CDR3 loop: CASSPRDRVSHSGNQPQHF. The CDR3 DNA reads as TGTGCCAGCTCACCTCGGGACAGGGTGTCCCATAGCGGCAATCAGCCCCAGCATTTT.